This TCR beta chain was obtained from a study of OX40 agonist ivuxolimab in advanced cancers. Study outcomes and limitations: Expanded clones were, on average, more numerous in CD8+ T cells than in CD4+.

The table came from immunoSEQ multiplex PCR; TCRdb's copy has only in-frame clones and leaves some out. The sample carries some 50,000 clones, approximately 91% recorded once. CDR3 length: 15 amino acids. CDR1 is MNHEY and CDR2 is SVGAGI in the germline V gene. J lost 1 base, V lost 2 bases, and 1 base had no gene match. To note about this clone: Its cognate antigen is unknown.

Enrollment shut out patients with autoimmune disease history or systemic immunosuppression. The chain couples TRBV6-5 to TRBJ2-3; TRBD1 matches 9 bases. The sample was CD4+ or CD8+ T cells sorted from blood, taken in a trial of the OX40 agonist ivuxolimab. This receptor was identified in an adult with an advanced solid tumor such as melanoma, head and neck, liver or kidney cancer. The CDR3 protein is CASSYTGGRTDTQYF. CDR3 DNA: TGTGCCAGCAGTTACACAGGGGGCCGCACAGATACGCAGTATTTT.